The 15 T cell receptor beta chains reported below all come from one sample, sequenced in a study of T cell clonotyping in hematopoietic cell transplantation. Data came from immunoSEQ multiplex PCR; TCRdb stores just in-frame clones and leaves some out. The table includes about 5,900 clones, roughly 93% detected once. Here the sequenced sample was peripheral blood mononuclear cells, taken 100 days after allogeneic stem cell transplant. The receptors come from a female patient aged 50 to 60 who had an allogeneic stem cell transplant from a related donor, so the T cells may come from the graft donor. Some clones in this sample may be carry-over from other donors' samples.

Here the CDR3 DNA reads TGCGCCAGCAGCCAAACAGGGGTCTCTAATGAAAAACTGTTTTTT. Translating gives CASSQTGVSNEKLFF. The chain is built from TRBV5-1 and TRBJ1-4, with 7 bases aligning to TRBD1. After removal of 4 bases from V and 3 bases from J, the junction contained 6 bases not matched to a gene. The CDR3 sequence is 15 residues long. Germline loops: CDR1 SGHRS, CDR2 YFSETQ.

This chain uses TRBV29-1 with TRBJ1-1; D call uncertain. The CDR3 sequence is 14 residues long. In germline, CDR1 is SQVTM, CDR2 ANQGSEA. The V end lost 3 bases, the J end lost 5 bases, and 16 bases lay between the germline ends. CDR3 sequence: CSVEPHGGRTEAFF. CDR3 bases: TGCAGCGTTGAGCCTCACGGAGGGAGAACTGAAGCTTTCTTT.

The chain is built from TRBV6-5 and TRBJ2-7, with D possibly TRBD1 on 5 matching bases. The V gene's germline CDR1 is MNHEY and CDR2 SVGAGI. CDR3 length: 14 residues. V was shortened by 10 bases and J by 0 bases, with 16 bases between the two germline ends. CDR3 loop: CATLGAEYSYEQYF. The CDR3 DNA follows: TGTGCCACCTTAGGGGCCGAATACTCCTACGAGCAGTACTTC.

The chain has TRBV4-1 and TRBJ1-5; D possibly corresponds to TRBD1 (5 bases). V lost 0 bases, J lost 4 bases, and 7 bases lay in between. CDR1 MGHRA and CDR2 YSYEKL come from the germline V gene. The CDR3 contains 14 residues. The CDR3 DNA follows: TGCGCCAGCAGCCAAGATTGGGGGAATCAGCCCCAGCATTTT. This codes for CASSQDWGNQPQHF.

The chain joins TRBV30 to TRBJ1-6; D unclear. Germline V CDR1 and CDR2: GTSNPN, SVGIG (reference sequence). The length of the CDR3 is 15 residues. V lost 5 bases and J 7 bases, leaving 18 bases between the germline ends. This CDR3 reads CAWCKPGGRNSPLHF. The CDR3 nucleotides are TGTGCCTGGTGCAAACCCGGAGGCAGAAATTCACCCCTCCACTTT.

The chain uses TRBV5-1 and TRBJ1-1; 7 nucleotides agree with TRBD1. CDR1 and CDR2 (germline): SGHRS, YFSETQ. The CDR3 length is 14 residues. V lost 6 bases, J lost 1 base, and 6 bases stayed unmatched. The CDR3 loop is CASKIRGQNTEAFF. The DNA for the CDR3 is TGCGCCAGCAAAATAAGGGGGCAGAACACTGAAGCTTTCTTT. Full variable domain (outside the CDR3, taken from reference TRBV5-1 and TRBJ1-1): KAGVTQTPRYLIKTRGQQVTLSCSPISGHRSVSWYQQTPGQGLQFLFEYFSETQRNKGNFPGRFSGRQFSNSRSEMNVSTLELGDSALYLCASKIRGQNTEAFFGQGTRLTVV.

V gene TRBV4-3 combines with J gene TRBJ2-5; perhaps TRBD1 as D (7 bases). V lost 0 bases to trimming and J lost 6 bases, with 17 bases between them. Germline CDR1 LGHNA, CDR2 YSLEER. This CDR3 is 16 amino acids long. CDR3 amino acids: CASSQDFGQGGQTQYF. CDR3 DNA: TGCGCCAGCAGCCAAGATTTCGGTCAGGGGGGACAGACCCAGTACTTC.

This chain connects TRBV19 to TRBJ2-1; the match to TRBD2 covers 11 bases. CDR1 and CDR2 from the germline V gene are LNHDA and SQIVND (reference sequence). V dropped 4 bases and J dropped 4; count of bases not matched to a gene: 12. The CDR3 covers 18 residues. CDR3 amino acids: CASSTPKPSGRQYNEQFF. CDR3 sequence (DNA): TGTGCCAGTAGTACTCCAAAACCTAGCGGGAGGCAATACAATGAGCAGTTCTTC.

This chain uses TRBV11-2 with TRBJ1-2, with 7 bases fitting TRBD1. Per the germline V gene, CDR1 is SGHAT and CDR2 is FQNNGV. The length of the CDR3 is 13 residues. J was trimmed by 2 bases and V by 6 bases; bases with no gene match: 3. CDR3 nucleotides: TGTGCCAGCAGATCGACAGGGAACTATGGCTACACCTTC. This translates into CASRSTGNYGYTF.

The chain employs TRBV6-5 and TRBJ2-5; maybe TRBD1 (6 bases). The CDR3 loop spans 16 amino acids. The V end lost 0 bases, the J end lost 7 bases, and 18 bases lay between the germline ends. Looked up from germline, CDR1 is MNHEY and CDR2 is SVGAGI. The DNA of the CDR3 is TGTGCCAGCAGTTACTCGATGGCGCAGGGGCGCGGGACCCAGTACTTC. It encodes CASSYSMAQGRGTQYF.

The chain couples TRBV2 to TRBJ1-2, with D unclear. V lost 7 bases to trimming and J lost 3 bases, with 15 bases between them. The germline V gene has CDR1 SNHLY and CDR2 FYNNEI. The CDR3 covers 14 residues. CDR3 DNA: TGTGCCAGCACCCACCTCCTAAGGGACTATGGCTACACCTTC. As protein: CASTHLLRDYGYTF.

This sequence joins TRBV27 and TRBJ2-5; D possibly corresponds to TRBD1 (6 bases). Per germline, CDR1 MNHEY and CDR2 SMNVEV (reference sequence). The V and J ends lost 1 base and 5 bases respectively, with 11 bases between them. The CDR3 covers 14 residues. In DNA, the CDR3 is TGTGCCAGCAGTTTATATCAGGGGCACGAGACCCAGTACTTC. Translation gives CASSLYQGHETQYF.

The CDR3: CASSSKFGGEQFF. The CDR3 nucleotides are TGTGCCAGCAGCTCCAAGTTCGGGGGCGAGCAGTTCTTC. The chain links TRBV7-7 to TRBJ2-1, with D perhaps TRBD1 or TRBD2 (6 bases each). Germline V gene sequence: CDR1 SSHAT, CDR2 FNYEAQ (reference sequence). V was trimmed by 4 bases and J by 10 bases, leaving 14 bases between them. This CDR3 contains 13 residues.

The rearrangement uses TRBV6-4 and TRBJ2-7; no reliable D call. Germline CDR1 reads MRHNA; CDR2 reads SNTAGT. The germline V and J ends were trimmed by 8 bases and 4 bases, with 6 bases remaining between them. The CDR3 extends over 10 amino acids. The CDR3 DNA sequence: TGTGCCAGCGATACGTACGAGCAGTACTTC. This translates into CASDTYEQYF.

The chain recombines TRBV4-3 with TRBJ1-2; D not certain. The CDR3 spans 14 residues. The germline V gene encodes CDR1 LGHNA and CDR2 YSLEER. The V and J ends lost 0 bases and 4 bases respectively, with 9 bases between them. DNA for the CDR3: TGCGCCAGCAGCCAAGATCAGGCAGCCTATGGCTACACCTTC. It codes for CASSQDQAAYGYTF.